Each of the 9 T cell receptor beta chains below was sequenced from the same sample in a study of T-cell reconstitution after alpha-beta-depleted transplantation in children. For TCRbeta, the library was prepared with unique molecular identifiers. TCRdb passed the PCR reads through MiXCR, listing each CDR3 protein once. The sample lists 250,000 to 400,000 distinct CDR3 sequences; around 20% were seen once. Sequences were derived from PBMCs, mostly from graft donor cells, sampled 180 days after TCRalphabeta/CD19-depleted stem cell transplant. Receptor source: a male patient younger than 18 who had a stem cell transplant for acute lymphoblastic leukemia, so the T cells may come from the graft donor.

In its sample, this clonotype ranks as medium-sized (0.01 to 0.1%). V gene TRBV20-1 combines with J gene TRBJ2-1; 14 bases are shared with TRBD2. CDR3 size: 19 residues. Germline V gene data show CDR1 as DFQATT and CDR2 as SNEGSKA (reference sequence). Trimming took 0 bases from V and 3 from J; bases not matched to a gene: 10. This chain's CDR3 is CSARDRGTSGRGIYNEQFF. The DNA for the CDR3 is TGCAGTGCTAGAGATCGTGGGACTAGCGGGAGAGGAATCTACAATGAGCAGTTCTTC.

The chain employs TRBV5-1 and TRBJ1-1; tentatively, D is TRBD1 (6 bases). V was cut by 7 bases and J by 0 bases, with 16 bases left in between. Germline V gene lookup returns CDR1 SGHRS and CDR2 YFSETQ. The CDR3 contains 15 residues. The CDR3 reads CASAIAGGVNTEAFF. The CDR3 DNA reads as TGCGCCAGCGCAATTGCGGGGGGCGTGAACACTGAAGCTTTCTTT.

This clonotype was recorded a few times. The CDR3 spells CASSQFNEQFF. The CDR3 DNA reads TGTGCCAGCAGCCAATTCAATGAGCAGTTCTTC. The V call is TRBV27, the J call TRBJ2-1; D remains ambiguous. Germline CDR1 and CDR2: MNHEY and SMNVEV (reference sequence). The CDR3 consists of 11 residues. V lost 6 bases and J lost 6, with 6 bases in between.

V gene TRBV12-3 or TRBV12-4 combines with J gene TRBJ1-2; no definite D call. CDR3 length equals 14 residues. Trimming took off 4 bases at V and 8 bases at J, with 17 bases between the two ends. The CDR3 loop reads CASSYRARAGGYTF. The CDR3 nucleotides are TGTGCCAGCAGTTATCGGGCCCGGGCGGGAGGCTACACCTTC.

The chain couples TRBV7-6 to TRBJ2-2; D uncertain. The CDR3 loop spans 15 amino acids. The germline V and J ends were trimmed by 1 base and 3 bases, with 9 bases remaining between them. The V gene's germline CDR1 is SGHVS and CDR2 FNYEAQ. The CDR3 protein is CASSLVRHYTGELFF. CDR3 DNA: TGTGCCAGCAGCTTAGTTAGACACTACACCGGGGAGCTGTTTTTT.

This clonotype was counted a few times. V gene TRBV24-1 combines with J gene TRBJ2-5; D not resolved. The CDR3 loop spans 18 amino acids. Looked up from germline, CDR1 is KGHDR and CDR2 is SFDVKD. V lost 1 base and J 3 bases, leaving 20 bases between the germline ends. Written as DNA, the CDR3 is TGTGCCACCAGTGATTTCCGGGTCGCACTTCACGGAGAAGAGACCCAGTACTTC. Protein sequence: CATSDFRVALHGEETQYF.

A few counts support this clonotype. The junction departs from germline at one end; a sequencing error may be responsible. This chain links TRBV20-1 with TRBJ2-7; TRBD2 is a possible D gene (6 bases). CDR1 DFQATT and CDR2 SNEGSKA come from the germline V gene (reference sequence). This CDR3 contains 15 residues. The CDR3 DNA is TGCAGTGCTCGAGACCCGACCGGCGGGATCCCCGAGCAGTACTTC. Its protein product is CSARDPTGGIPEQYF.

A single count supports this clonotype. This rearrangement joins TRBV24-1 to TRBJ2-1, with 10 bases fitting TRBD2. The junction had 7 bases not matched to a gene; V was cut back by 5 bases and J by 7 bases. The V gene's germline CDR1 is KGHDR and CDR2 SFDVKD. CDR3 size: 15 residues. For the CDR3, the DNA is TGTGCCACCAGTGCCGCTAGCGGGAGTATTAATGAGCAGTTCTTC. This encodes CATSAASGSINEQFF.

The chain employs TRBV29-1 and TRBJ1-4, with TRBD1 as a possible D gene (6 bases). The CDR3 is made up of 12 amino acids. Germline V lookup: CDR1 SQVTM, CDR2 ANQGSEA. Trimming took off 8 bases at V and 7 bases at J, with 14 bases between the two ends. The CDR3 reads CSTSRGGEKLFF. CDR3 nucleotides: TGCAGCACAAGCAGGGGAGGTGAAAAACTGTTTTTT.